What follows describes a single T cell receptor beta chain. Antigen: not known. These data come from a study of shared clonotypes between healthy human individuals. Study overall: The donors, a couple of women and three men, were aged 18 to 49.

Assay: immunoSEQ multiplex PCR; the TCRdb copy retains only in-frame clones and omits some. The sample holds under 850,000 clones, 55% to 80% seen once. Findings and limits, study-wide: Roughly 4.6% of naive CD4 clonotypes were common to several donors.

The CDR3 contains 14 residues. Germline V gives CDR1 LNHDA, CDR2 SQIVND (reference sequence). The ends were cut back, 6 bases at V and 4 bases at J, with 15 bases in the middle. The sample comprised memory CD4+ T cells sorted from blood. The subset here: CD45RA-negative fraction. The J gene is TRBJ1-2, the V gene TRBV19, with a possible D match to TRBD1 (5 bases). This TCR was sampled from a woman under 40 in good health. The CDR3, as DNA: TGTGCCAGTAGAGTGACCGGGACGTCCTATGGCTACACCTTC. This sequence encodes CASRVTGTSYGYTF.